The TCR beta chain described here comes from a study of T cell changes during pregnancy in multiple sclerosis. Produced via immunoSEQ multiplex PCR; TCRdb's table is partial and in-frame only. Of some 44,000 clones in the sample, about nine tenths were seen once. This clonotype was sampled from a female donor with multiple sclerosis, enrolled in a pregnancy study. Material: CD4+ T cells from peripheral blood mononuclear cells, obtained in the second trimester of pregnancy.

The DNA for the CDR3 is TGTGCCAGCACCAAGATGACAGGGTTGCAGACCCAGTACTTC. This encodes CASTKMTGLQTQYF. The chain recombines TRBV21-1 with TRBJ2-5; TRBD1 was called by the table and not checked on the DNA. TRBV21-1 represents a pseudogene. The CDR3 totals 14 residues.